These 13 T cell receptor beta chains share one sample of origin, sequenced in a study of technical replicates of blood from a few donors. TCRdb's copy holds only in-frame clones and misses some; the assay was immunoSEQ multiplex PCR. The table shows 80,000 to 95,000 clones, with 92% occurring only once. The sample taken for sequencing was T cells isolated from PBMCs. These receptors came from a human donor in good health.

This chain uses TRBV11-2 with TRBJ1-2, with TRBD1 matching over 11 bases. V was clipped by 3 bases and J by 0 bases; unmatched bases: 0. The CDR3 runs 15 residues. The germline gives CDR1 SGHAT, CDR2 FQNNGV. CDR3 loop: CASSLGQGANYGYTF. CDR3 DNA: TGTGCCAGCAGCTTGGGACAGGGGGCTAACTATGGCTACACCTTC.

The gene calls are TRBV19 and TRBJ1-5; no clear D. CDR3 size: 15 residues. V lost 3 bases and J lost 5, with 14 bases in between. Per germline, CDR1 LNHDA and CDR2 SQIVND (reference sequence). In nucleotides, the CDR3 is TGTGCCAGTAGTATCGAGGGTGCCGTGCATCAGCCCCAGCATTTT. It codes for CASSIEGAVHQPQHF.

The chain is built from TRBV2 and TRBJ1-4; 7 nucleotides agree with TRBD1. Germline V gene lookup returns CDR1 SNHLY and CDR2 FYNNEI. Losses at the gene ends were 8 bases for V and 6 bases for J; bases not matched to a gene: 6. The CDR3 loop spans 13 amino acids. CDR3 residues: CASERGRDEKLFF. The CDR3, as DNA: TGTGCCAGCGAGAGGGGGCGAGATGAAAAACTGTTTTTT.

The gene calls are TRBV5-1 and TRBJ1-4; 7 positions match TRBD1. Per the germline V gene, CDR1 is SGHRS and CDR2 is YFSETQ. Trimming took 4 bases from V and 7 from J; bases not matched to a gene: 10. The CDR3 has 15 residues. CDR3 region: CASSPAGGVGEKLFF. The CDR3 DNA follows: TGCGCCAGCAGCCCCGCAGGGGGAGTGGGTGAAAAACTGTTTTTT.

J is TRBJ2-1 and V is TRBV5-6; D perhaps matches TRBD1 (5 bases). This CDR3 contains 14 residues. CDR1 and CDR2 from the germline V gene are SGHDT and YYEEEE. Trimming pared 4 bases from V and 7 bases from J, leaving 15 bases between. The CDR3 coding sequence is TGTGCCAGCAGCCTGGGTAATGGGGCGAATGAGCAGTTCTTC. As protein: CASSLGNGANEQFF.

V gene TRBV11-3 combines with J gene TRBJ1-1; perhaps TRBD1 as D (5 bases). V lost 2 bases, J lost 1 base, and 23 bases lay in between. Germline V CDR1 and CDR2: SGHNT, YENEEA. This CDR3 region has 19 residues. The CDR3 coding sequence is TGTGCCAGCAGCTTATATGAAGGCTGGAAGGGGCGACCGAACACTGAAGCTTTCTTT. Translated, it gives CASSLYEGWKGRPNTEAFF. Filled out from reference TRBV11-3 and TRBJ1-1, the complete variable domain reads EAGVVQSPRYKIIEKKQPVAFWCNPISGHNTLYWYLQNLGQGPELLIRYENEEAVDDSQLPKDRFSAERLKGVDSTLKIQPAELGDSAVYLCASSLYEGWKGRPNTEAFFGQGTRLTVV.

This chain joins TRBV6-1 and TRBJ2-1; 11 bases line up with TRBD2. The CDR3 sequence is 13 residues long. The J segment lost 9 bases and the V segment lost 4 bases, leaving 2 bases of the junction unmatched. The V gene's germline CDR1 is MNHNS and CDR2 SASEGT. Here the CDR3 reads CASSGLAGFEQFF. In DNA form, the CDR3 reads TGTGCCAGCAGTGGACTAGCGGGATTTGAGCAGTTCTTC.

The rearrangement joins TRBV6-6 to TRBJ1-5; TRBD1 matches 7 bases. The CDR3 is made up of 14 amino acids. Germline V gene sequence: CDR1 MNHNY, CDR2 SVGAGI (reference sequence). The junction had 2 bases not matched to a gene; V was cut back by 5 bases and J by 1 base. The CDR3 loop reads CASSVGQSNQPQHF. CDR3 in DNA: TGTGCCAGCAGTGTGGGACAGAGCAATCAGCCCCAGCATTTT.

The J gene is TRBJ1-2, the V gene TRBV7-3, with D unclear. With 1 base removed from V and 4 bases from J, the gap between germline ends came to 13 bases. This CDR3 is built from 15 residues. Germline V CDR1 and CDR2: SGHTA, FQGTGA. The CDR3 DNA reads as TGTGCCAGCAGCTTAAGTCCCAGCGTTCCCTATGGCTACACCTTC. It codes for CASSLSPSVPYGYTF. The full variable domain, rest sourced from reference TRBV7-3 and TRBJ1-2, is GAGVSQTPSNKVTEKGKYVELRCDPISGHTALYWYRQSLGQGPEFLIYFQGTGAADDSGLPNDRFFAVRPEGSVSTLKIQRTERGDSAVYLCASSLSPSVPYGYTFGSGTRLTVV.

This chain joins TRBV2 and TRBJ1-2, with 8 positions matching TRBD1. Germline V lookup: CDR1 SNHLY, CDR2 FYNNEI. CDR3 length equals 13 residues. Losses at the gene ends were 6 bases for V and 6 bases for J; bases not matched to a gene: 6. The CDR3 DNA sequence: TGTGCCAGCAGGGACCAGGGGGCGGATGGCTACACCTTC. As protein: CASRDQGADGYTF.

The CDR3 bases are TGCGCCAGCACCCCCTCAGGTAGGGGGAGTTGGAGCACTGAAGCTTTCTTT. It codes for CASTPSGRGSWSTEAFF. The J gene is TRBJ1-1, the V gene TRBV4-1, with D possibly matching TRBD1 (6 bases). CDR1 MGHRA and CDR2 YSYEKL come from the germline V gene. With 7 bases removed from V and 4 bases from J, the gap between germline ends came to 25 bases. The CDR3 sequence is 17 residues long.

The rearrangement joins TRBV6-5 to TRBJ1-1; a possible D gene is TRBD1 (5 bases). Trimming removed 7 bases from V and 0 bases from J, with 9 bases in between. The germline V gene has CDR1 MNHEY and CDR2 SVGAGI. This CDR3 spans 13 amino acids. CDR3 sequence: CASTGSLNTEAFF. In DNA, the CDR3 is TGTGCCAGCACAGGGTCCCTGAACACTGAAGCTTTCTTT.

CDR3 amino acids: CASSPLRESGELFF. As DNA, the CDR3 is TGTGCCAGCAGTCCCCTAAGAGAGTCAGGGGAGCTGTTTTTT. V gene TRBV27 combines with J gene TRBJ2-2; D not certain. Looked up from germline, CDR1 is MNHEY and CDR2 is SMNVEV (reference sequence). V was trimmed by 5 bases and J by 8 bases, leaving 15 bases between them. The CDR3 extends over 14 amino acids.